This TCR beta chain was sequenced in a study of CD8 T cells in ankylosing spondylitis. Trimming took off 6 bases at V and 4 bases at J, with 11 bases between the two ends. The CDR3 length is 12 residues. Germline V gene data show CDR1 as DFQATT and CDR2 as SNEGSKA (reference sequence). This clonotype was counted between two and nine times. Its specificity is not known. Findings and limits, study-wide: Certain motif variants had earlier been reported in reactive arthritis synovial fluid and blood. Reported data indicate significant enrichment of disease-linked clones within matched ankylosing spondylitis synovial fluid. In ankylosing spondylitis blood, a motif of eight highly homologous TCR beta variants appeared characteristic. CD8+ cells made up the disease-linked clones, which were relatively rare in peripheral blood.

The authors made TCR beta libraries by quantitative 5'-RACE with molecular barcodes. TCRdb independently ran MiXCR on the 5' RACE reads; one entry per CDR3 protein. The sample carries over 400,000 distinct CDR3 sequences, 25% to 30% recorded once. This chain connects TRBV20-1 to TRBJ2-3; the D gene is possibly TRBD1 (5 bases). The receptor was isolated from a male donor with ankylosing spondylitis. The sample consisted of blood, either unsorted or a sorted T cell fraction (not recorded which). The CDR3, as DNA: TGCAGTGCGGGGCTAGAAGCAGATACGCAGTATTTT. Protein: CSAGLEADTQYF.